The 9 T cell receptor beta chains given below trace back to one sample, sequenced in a study of Graves' ophthalmopathy and Graves' hyperthyroidism. Amplification of the TCR beta CDR3 regions used RNA transcripts (as template). Investigators did first-round RT-PCR with HTBI primers, then second-round multiplex PCR. Each CDR3 protein gets one entry after TCRdb re-called the multiplex PCR reads with MiXCR. The sample holds around 400,000 distinct CDR3 sequences, roughly 21% seen once. Sequenced sample: peripheral blood. The origin of the receptors is a young woman with stable Graves' hyperthyroidism.

This clonotype was counted only a few times. The chain carries TRBV12-3 or TRBV12-4 and TRBJ2-5; possibly TRBD1 or TRBD2 for D (5 bases each). Trimming shortened V by 5 bases and J by 4 bases, and 14 bases separated the two germline ends. CDR3 length: 14 amino acids. The CDR3 DNA reads TGTGCCAGCAGTCAAAGACCGGGGCGAGAGACCCAGTACTTC. It translates to CASSQRPGRETQYF.

The chain is built from TRBV7-9 and TRBJ2-7; D is possibly TRBD1 (6 bases). CDR1 and CDR2 (germline): SEHNR, FQNEAQ (reference sequence). V was pared by 2 bases and J by 3 bases, with 14 bases between. This CDR3 has 15 residues. CDR3 protein: CASSLQGRGGYEQYF. CDR3 nucleotide sequence: TGTGCCAGCAGCTTACAGGGGCGCGGTGGCTACGAGCAGTACTTC.

This clonotype was counted many times. This sequence joins TRBV28 and TRBJ1-1; D is ambiguous. Germline assignment: CDR1 MDHEN and CDR2 SYDVKM. This CDR3 region has 12 residues. V was trimmed by 4 bases and J by 5 bases, leaving 8 bases between them. CDR3: CASSSWATEAFF. The CDR3 region has the DNA TGTGCCAGCAGTTCTTGGGCTACTGAAGCTTTCTTT.

This clonotype was seen at least ten times. The chain links TRBV29-1 to TRBJ1-1, with D perhaps matching TRBD1 (5 bases). Germline CDR1 reads SQVTM; CDR2 reads ANQGSEA. The CDR3 extends over 13 amino acids. V lost 4 bases, J lost 3 bases, and 12 bases lay in between. CDR3 sequence: CSVAGFGDTEAFF. The CDR3 nucleotides read TGCAGCGTTGCAGGGTTTGGCGACACTGAAGCTTTCTTT.

This clonotype has just a few counts. V gene TRBV19 combines with J gene TRBJ2-2; the match to TRBD1 covers 7 bases. With V trimmed by 3 bases and J by 0 bases, 1 base remained unmatched. CDR1 and CDR2 from the germline V gene are LNHDA and SQIVND (reference sequence). The CDR3 sequence is 15 residues long. CDR3 bases: TGTGCCAGTAGTATTACAGGGGCGAACACCGGGGAGCTGTTTTTT. It yields the protein CASSITGANTGELFF.

This clonotype was found many times. The genes are TRBV6-5 and TRBJ2-2; 7 positions match TRBD1. Germline V CDR1 and CDR2: MNHEY, SVGAGI. The CDR3 has 18 residues. The J segment lost 0 bases and the V segment lost 6 bases, leaving 13 bases of the junction unmatched. The CDR3 loop is CASSLWWTGASNTGELFF. The CDR3 DNA follows: TGTGCCAGCAGCCTGTGGTGGACAGGAGCATCGAACACCGGGGAGCTGTTTTTT.

There are many counts of this clonotype. The chain combines TRBV6-1 with TRBJ2-5; D is ambiguous. V was clipped by 6 bases and J by 1 base, with 9 bases between them. The length of the CDR3 is 13 residues. Germline assignment: CDR1 MNHNS and CDR2 SASEGT. The DNA of the CDR3 is TGTGCCAGCAGGCTTTCGTTCCAAGAGACCCAGTACTTC. Translation gives CASRLSFQETQYF.

This chain joins TRBV7-9 and TRBJ1-1, with D unresolved. This CDR3 region has 15 residues. Trimming stripped 1 base from V and 0 bases from J, with 9 bases between. Per the germline V gene, CDR1 is SEHNR and CDR2 is FQNEAQ (reference sequence). CDR3 sequence: CASSLGALMNTEAFF. The CDR3 nucleotides are TGTGCCAGCAGCTTAGGCGCATTGATGAACACTGAAGCTTTCTTT. Combining the CDR3 with reference TRBV7-9 and TRBJ1-1 gives the whole variable domain DTGVSQNPRHKITKRGQNVTFRCDPISEHNRLYWYRQTLGQGPEFLTYFQNEAQLEKSRLLSDRFSAERPKGSFSTLEIQRTEQGDSAMYLCASSLGALMNTEAFFGQGTRLTVV.

Notes on this clonotype: A much bigger clone sits one base away, suggesting this may be a read error. The chain uses TRBV12-3 or TRBV12-4 and TRBJ2-2; TRBD2 matches 8 bases. J gave up 1 base and V 3 bases, and 1 base lay outside the gene matches. This CDR3 has 15 amino acids. The CDR3 nucleotides are TGTGCCAGCAGTTTCAGCGGGAGGAACACCGGGGAGCTGTTTTTT. It is translated as CASSFSGRNTGELFF.